Below, one T cell receptor beta chain is given with its context. This entry belongs to a study of control samples from healthy donors and cancer patients. Germline V lookup: CDR1 SGHRS, CDR2 YFSETQ. The CDR3 is made up of 13 amino acids. V shed 4 bases and J shed 7 bases, with 12 bases lying between them. TCRdb keeps only in-frame clones here, not all; method: immunoSEQ multiplex PCR. In the table there are about 160,000 clones, 80% to 95% of which are singletons. V is TRBV5-1 and J is TRBJ2-1; no reliable D call. The receptor was isolated from a woman aged 25 to 39 in good health. Sequencing was carried out using blood. The CDR3 loop reads CASSPRPENEQFF. The CDR3 DNA reads as TGCGCCAGCAGCCCCCGCCCTGAGAATGAGCAGTTCTTC.